These 25 T cell receptor beta chains share one sample of origin, sequenced in a study of blood T cell repertoires in COVID-19. The table came from immunoSEQ multiplex PCR; TCRdb's copy has only in-frame clones and leaves some out. Counted here are about 400,000 clones, roughly 90% occurring once; the ten biggest clones make up around 1.7%. The sequenced sample was PBMCs or T cells enriched from blood (not recorded which). The receptors were sampled from a woman between 25 and 40 years old who had recovered from COVID-19.

The chain recombines TRBV12-3 or TRBV12-4 with TRBJ1-2; D may be TRBD1 (5 bases). CDR3 length equals 12 residues. Trimming left V 5 bases short and J 4 bases short, with 8 bases between. CDR3 bases: TGTGCCAGCAGTATAACAGGCTATGGCTACACCTTC. Translation: CASSITGYGYTF.

The V gene is TRBV9, the J gene TRBJ2-1; 10 positions match TRBD2. The CDR3 loop spans 15 amino acids. V lost 0 bases, J lost 8 bases, and 5 bases stayed unmatched. Germline V gene lookup returns CDR1 SGDLS and CDR2 YYNGEE. The CDR3 bases are TGTGCCAGCAGCGTAGGCAGCGGGAGGGCATATGAGCAGTTCTTC. Protein: CASSVGSGRAYEQFF.

This clone was seen only a few times. The rearrangement uses TRBV9 and TRBJ1-3; 7 positions match TRBD1. Per germline, CDR1 SGDLS and CDR2 YYNGEE. V trimming: 3 bases; J trimming: 0 bases; junction bases outside the gene matches: 3. The CDR3 extends over 15 amino acids. The chain's CDR3 is CASSAGQVSGNTIYF. The CDR3 region has the DNA TGTGCCAGCAGCGCCGGACAGGTCTCTGGAAACACCATATATTTT.

This clone was seen once. The V gene is TRBV6-6, the J gene TRBJ1-1; D ambiguous. The CDR3 is 15 amino acids. Trimming removed 2 bases at V and 1 base at J, with 11 bases between. The germline V gene has CDR1 MNHNY and CDR2 SVGAGI (reference sequence). The CDR3 loop reads CASSYTVLRNTEAFF. CDR3 DNA sequence: TGTGCCAGCAGTTACACGGTCCTTCGGAACACTGAAGCTTTCTTT.

J is TRBJ1-5 and V is TRBV28; 7 bases line up with TRBD1. From germline, CDR1 is MDHEN and CDR2 SYDVKM. The CDR3 totals 15 residues. V shed 6 bases and J 0 bases; nucleotides not matched to a gene: 5. The CDR3 DNA is TGTGCCAGCAGCACGGGACAGCATAGCAATCAGCCCCAGCATTTT. This translates into CASSTGQHSNQPQHF. Combining the CDR3 with reference TRBV28 and TRBJ1-5 gives the whole variable domain DVKVTQSSRYLVKRTGEKVFLECVQDMDHENMFWYRQDPGLGLRLIYFSYDVKMKEKGDIPEGYSVSREKKERFSLILESASTNQTSMYLCASSTGQHSNQPQHFGDGTRLSIL.

V usage is TRBV7-2 and J usage is TRBJ1-5; TRBD1 might be the D (5 bases). This CDR3 has 15 amino acids. Trimming took 0 bases from V and 4 from J, leaving 10 bases between them. Germline CDR1 reads SGHTA; CDR2 reads FQGNSA. The CDR3 nucleotides are TGTGCCAGCAGCTTAGCGTCAGGGAATAATCAGCCCCAGCATTTT. Protein product: CASSLASGNNQPQHF.

The V and J genes are TRBV10-3 and TRBJ2-1, with D perhaps TRBD2 (7 bases). The CDR3 is 16 amino acids. Germline-derived CDR1 and CDR2 are ENHRY and SYGVKD. The CDR3 DNA is TGTGCTATGAGTGAGGGGGGGACCGCTTCAACCCGTGAGCAGTTCTTC. Amino acids: CAMSEGGTASTREQFF.

The CDR3 reads CASSPTPGEDYGYTF. CDR3 bases: TGCGCCAGCAGCCCGACGCCAGGGGAAGACTATGGCTACACCTTC. This chain uses TRBV4-1 with TRBJ1-2, with a tentative D call TRBD1 (6 bases). Germline V gives CDR1 MGHRA, CDR2 YSYEKL. This CDR3 comprises 15 residues. V was clipped by 4 bases and J by 3 bases, with 15 bases between them.

The chain uses TRBV7-9 and TRBJ1-1, with 8 bases fitting TRBD1. Unmatched junction bases numbered 11, after V lost 5 bases and J lost 6 bases. This CDR3 region has 15 residues. Germline loops: CDR1 SEHNR, CDR2 FQNEAQ (reference sequence). DNA for the CDR3: TGTGCCAGCAGCCCCACAGGGGGTTATGTCCCTGAAGCTTTCTTT. The encoded protein is CASSPTGGYVPEAFF.

This clone is a singleton in its sample. This sequence joins TRBV28 and TRBJ1-5, with TRBD1 matching 11 bases. This CDR3 has 14 residues. The V gene's germline CDR1 is MDHEN and CDR2 SYDVKM. With 10 bases clipped from V and 3 bases from J, the junction kept 5 bases outside the gene matches. In DNA, the CDR3 is TGTGCCACCACGGGACAGGGGGTCAATCAGCCCCAGCATTTT. Its protein is CATTGQGVNQPQHF. The entire variable domain, with the rest obtained from reference TRBV28 and TRBJ1-5, is as follows: DVKVTQSSRYLVKRTGEKVFLECVQDMDHENMFWYRQDPGLGLRLIYFSYDVKMKEKGDIPEGYSVSREKKERFSLILESASTNQTSMYLCATTGQGVNQPQHFGDGTRLSIL.

The chain carries TRBV14 and TRBJ2-7, with D possibly matching TRBD1 (6 bases). Germline V CDR1 and CDR2: SGHDN, FVKESK. The V end lost 2 bases, the J end lost 2 bases, and 19 bases lay between the germline ends. This CDR3 region has 17 residues. DNA of the CDR3: TGTGCCAGCAGCCAAATGACTGGATGGGGGCTGCCCTACGAGCAGTACTTC. Amino acid sequence: CASSQMTGWGLPYEQYF.

The chain uses TRBV7-9 and TRBJ2-3, with 8 bases aligning to TRBD1. The CDR3 contains 15 residues. Germline V CDR1 and CDR2: SEHNR, FQNEAQ (reference sequence). The V gene end was trimmed by 1 base and the J gene end by 4 bases; junction bases not matched to a gene: 4. CDR3 region: CASSLGDRNADTQYF. In DNA, the CDR3 is TGTGCCAGCAGCTTAGGGGACAGGAACGCAGATACGCAGTATTTT.

This rearrangement joins TRBV19 to TRBJ2-1, with 7 bases fitting TRBD1. Germline loops: CDR1 LNHDA, CDR2 SQIVND (reference sequence). V shed 6 bases and J 5 bases; nucleotides not matched to a gene: 10. This CDR3 has 15 residues. The chain's CDR3 is CASRALDRDHNEQFF. DNA for the CDR3: TGTGCCAGTAGGGCCCTCGACAGGGACCACAATGAGCAGTTCTTC.

V gene TRBV19 combines with J gene TRBJ1-1; TRBD1 aligns across 8 bases. The germline CDR1 and CDR2 sequences are LNHDA and SQIVND (reference sequence). The CDR3 spans 13 residues. With V trimmed by 7 bases and J by 5 bases, 6 bases remained unmatched. CDR3 sequence (DNA): TGTGCCAGTAATATCAGGGGGCGGACTGAAGCTTTCTTT. This codes for CASNIRGRTEAFF.

The rearrangement uses TRBV19 and TRBJ2-3; possibly TRBD1 for D (6 bases). Germline CDR1 reads LNHDA; CDR2 reads SQIVND (reference sequence). Trimming removed 7 bases at V and 1 base at J, with 12 bases between. CDR3 length: 14 residues. For the CDR3, the DNA is TGTGCCAGTAAGTATGGGGGCGGCACAGATACGCAGTATTTT. As protein: CASKYGGGTDTQYF.

The rearrangement links TRBV10-3 to TRBJ1-1; the D is unclear. Per germline, CDR1 ENHRY and CDR2 SYGVKD. CDR3 length: 14 residues. Between the trimmed V and J ends, which lost 0 bases and 8 bases, there was a span of 13 bases. For the CDR3, the DNA is TGTGCCATCAGTGAGTCGAACCGTTTGGCAGAAGCTTTCTTT. Amino acid sequence: CAISESNRLAEAFF.

The rearrangement links TRBV7-2 to TRBJ2-7; tentative D call: TRBD2 (6 bases). Germline CDR1 SGHTA, CDR2 FQGNSA. V was trimmed by 5 bases and J by 2 bases, leaving 16 bases between them. This CDR3 has 15 amino acids. This CDR3 reads CASSLAGTHTYEQYF. Here the CDR3 DNA reads TGTGCCAGCAGCCTCGCCGGGACTCATACCTACGAGCAGTACTTC.

The chain carries TRBV7-3 and TRBJ2-1; weak D call: TRBD2 (5 bases). This CDR3 spans 15 amino acids. V was pared by 5 bases and J by 2 bases, with 13 bases between. The V gene's germline CDR1 is SGHTA and CDR2 FQGTGA. The CDR3 loop reads CASSPGLNTYNEQFF. The CDR3 DNA sequence: TGTGCCAGCAGCCCAGGACTGAATACCTACAATGAGCAGTTCTTC. Full variable domain (rest looked up from reference TRBV7-3 and TRBJ2-1): GAGVSQTPSNKVTEKGKYVELRCDPISGHTALYWYRQSLGQGPEFLIYFQGTGAADDSGLPNDRFFAVRPEGSVSTLKIQRTERGDSAVYLCASSPGLNTYNEQFFGPGTRLTVL.

The CDR3, as DNA: TGTGCCAGCAGTCGGGAGGAGGGCTACAATGAGCAGTTCTTC. This gives the protein CASSREEGYNEQFF. J is TRBJ2-1 and V is TRBV9; 7 bases match TRBD2. This CDR3 has 14 residues. Germline V lookup: CDR1 SGDLS, CDR2 YYNGEE. Losses at the gene ends were 5 bases for V and 3 bases for J; bases not matched to a gene: 5.

The chain is built from TRBV27 and TRBJ1-2; TRBD1 is a possible D gene (6 bases). The V gene's germline CDR1 is MNHEY and CDR2 SMNVEV (reference sequence). The CDR3 length is 14 residues. V dropped 7 bases and J dropped 1 base, with 13 bases sitting between them. CDR3 DNA sequence: TGTGCCAGCACCTCCTGGACAGATAACTATGGCTACACCTTC. Its translation: CASTSWTDNYGYTF.

V and J are TRBV4-2 and TRBJ2-7; 7 positions agree with TRBD1. Germline CDR1 LGHNA, CDR2 YNFKEQ. The CDR3 loop spans 14 amino acids. V lost 2 bases to trimming and J lost 6 bases; unmatched junction nucleotides: 7. The CDR3 loop reads CASSQYRGLVEQYF. The CDR3 DNA reads TGTGCCAGCAGCCAATATAGGGGGCTGGTCGAGCAGTACTTC.

V gene TRBV2 combines with J gene TRBJ2-7; a weak D match, TRBD2 (6 bases). This CDR3 has 14 residues. CDR1 is SNHLY, CDR2 FYNNEI, per germline. Trimming cost V 1 base and J 6 bases, with 13 bases left between them. CDR3 nucleotide sequence: TGTGCCAGCAGTGAAGACGGGACTCTTCTCGAGCAGTACTTC. This sequence encodes CASSEDGTLLEQYF.

The chain recombines TRBV6-5 with TRBJ2-3, with 7 bases identical to TRBD1. Germline V gene sequence: CDR1 MNHEY, CDR2 SVGAGI. V lost 1 base, J lost 6 bases, and 4 bases stayed unmatched. The CDR3 has 14 amino acids. This CDR3 reads CASSYYRGSDTQYF. The CDR3 DNA reads as TGTGCCAGCAGTTACTACAGGGGTTCGGATACGCAGTATTTT.

The chain has TRBV6-5 and TRBJ1-1; 11 positions match TRBD1. CDR3 length: 16 residues. Losses at the gene ends were 1 base for V and 2 bases for J; bases not matched to a gene: 3. The germline CDR1 and CDR2 sequences are MNHEY and SVGAGI. CDR3 loop: CASSYYGQGANTEAFF. The DNA of the CDR3 is TGTGCCAGCAGTTACTACGGACAGGGGGCTAACACTGAAGCTTTCTTT.

This clone was detected a few times. V usage is TRBV9 and J usage is TRBJ2-6; D gene uncertain. V was shortened by 4 bases and J by 0 bases, with 11 bases between the two germline ends. CDR1 and CDR2 from the germline V gene are SGDLS and YYNGEE. The CDR3 consists of 16 residues. CDR3 coding DNA: TGTGCCAGCAGCATAACCGCCGGCTCTGGGGCCAACGTCCTGACTTTC. Translating gives CASSITAGSGANVLTF.